The 14 T cell receptor beta chains in this list originate from one sample, sequenced in a study of T cells in Graves' hyperthyroidism and ophthalmopathy. Amplified regions were TCR beta CDR3 sequences from RNA transcripts. The primer set for the first-round RT-PCR of the TCR CDR3 was HTBI. TCRdb re-derived calls from the multiplex PCR reads in MiXCR, one entry per CDR3 protein. In the table there are about 580,000 distinct CDR3 sequences, under 60% of which are singletons. The sequencing input was peripheral blood or thyroid tissue (not recorded which). The source is a woman between 18 and 29 years old with Graves' hyperthyroidism.

V usage is TRBV29-1 and J usage is TRBJ2-5; no firm D call. CDR3 length: 12 residues. The germline CDR1 and CDR2 sequences are SQVTM and ANQGSEA. The germline V and J ends were trimmed by 8 bases and 4 bases, with 14 bases remaining between them. The CDR3 DNA follows: TGCAGCTCGAGTTGGGTTGGAGAGACCCAGTACTTC. Its translation is CSSSWVGETQYF.

This chain joins TRBV12-3 or TRBV12-4 and TRBJ1-2, with 8 bases identical to TRBD1. CDR3 length: 15 residues. J gave up 5 bases and V 6 bases, and 11 bases lay outside the gene matches. The CDR3 DNA follows: TGTGCCAGCAGGAGCTCAGGGGGCGCCGGATATGGCTACACCTTC. It translates to CASRSSGGAGYGYTF.

The sample holds one count of this clonotype. At one end, the junction sequence differs from germline, possibly due to a read error. The chain couples TRBV3-1 to TRBJ2-6; TRBD1 agrees at 11 bases. Germline V lookup: CDR1 LGHDT, CDR2 YNNKEL (reference sequence). The CDR3 loop spans 14 amino acids. CDR3 bases: TGTGCCAGCAGCATCGGGACAGGGGGCAACGTCCTGACTTTC. This sequence encodes CASSIGTGGNVLTF.

In the case of this clonotype: A much larger clone differs from this one at a single base, so this may be a read error. The chain recombines TRBV29-1 with TRBJ2-3; TRBD1 agrees at 7 bases. Germline V CDR1 and CDR2: SQVTM, ANQGSEA. The CDR3 loop spans 14 amino acids. The CDR3 here is CGVIGTDQLDTQYF. The CDR3 DNA is TGCGGCGTTATCGGGACAGACCAACTAGATACGCAGTATTTT.

There are many counts of this clonotype. A much larger clone differs by one base, so this may be a read error. The V gene is TRBV5-1, the J gene TRBJ1-1, with 9 bases identical to TRBD1. Germline V CDR1 and CDR2: SGHRS, YFSETQ. The CDR3 has 12 amino acids. Germline trimming cut 3 bases from V and 6 bases from J; bases unmatched to any gene: 0. In nucleotides, the CDR3 is TGCGCCAGCAGCTGGACAGGGGCTGAAGCTTTCTTT. Residues: CASSWTGAEAFF. The full variable domain, with the rest looked up from reference TRBV5-1 and TRBJ1-1, is KAGVTQTPRYLIKTRGQQVTLSCSPISGHRSVSWYQQTPGQGLQFLFEYFSETQRNKGNFPGRFSGRQFSNSRSEMNVSTLELGDSALYLCASSWTGAEAFFGQGTRLTVV.

Many counts were recorded for this clonotype. The gene calls are TRBV6-4 and TRBJ2-5; a possible D gene is TRBD2 (6 bases). The CDR3 runs 16 residues. The germline V and J ends were trimmed by 3 bases and 1 base, with 15 bases remaining between them. The V gene's germline CDR1 is MRHNA and CDR2 SNTAGT. CDR3 DNA: TGTGCCAGCAGTGAACGGAGGGACTCCCGCCAAGAGACCCAGTACTTC. Translation: CASSERRDSRQETQYF.

This chain links TRBV9 with TRBJ2-7; D not resolved. The end of the DNA is better explained by TRBJ2-1, so the J call may be wrong. The CDR3 spans 12 residues. Germline V gene sequence: CDR1 SGDLS, CDR2 YYNGEE. Written as DNA, the CDR3 is TGTGCCAGCAGCTACCCAAACAATGAGCAGTTCTTC. Its translation: CASSYPNNEQFF.

This sequence joins TRBV29-1 and TRBJ1-2; D gene uncertain. The CDR3 totals 12 residues. Trimming removed 8 bases from V and 3 bases from J, with 13 bases in between. Germline V gives CDR1 SQVTM, CDR2 ANQGSEA. The chain's CDR3 is CSSGKVDYGYTF. DNA of the CDR3: TGCAGCAGTGGAAAGGTTGACTATGGCTACACCTTC.

This clonotype was seen ten or more times. CDR3 loop: CASSLERYTEAFF. For the CDR3, the DNA is TGTGCCAGCAGTTTAGAACGGTACACTGAAGCTTTCTTT. The chain is built from TRBV12-3 or TRBV12-4 and TRBJ1-1; unclear D gene. The CDR3 runs to 13 residues. V lost 1 base and J 3 bases, leaving 6 bases between the germline ends.

This clonotype has at least ten counts. This chain joins TRBV5-6 and TRBJ2-7; D is undetermined. The CDR3 runs 13 residues. Germline V gene lookup returns CDR1 SGHDT and CDR2 YYEEEE. The ends were cut back, 4 bases at V and 2 bases at J, with 10 bases in the middle. CDR3 in amino acids: CASSSGSPYEQYF. The CDR3 nucleotides read TGTGCCAGCAGCAGTGGCAGTCCCTACGAGCAGTACTTC.

This clonotype occurred once. This sequence joins TRBV10-3 and TRBJ2-7, with D perhaps TRBD1 (6 bases). The V end lost 2 bases, the J end lost 2 bases, and 13 bases lay between the germline ends. CDR1 and CDR2 from the germline V gene are ENHRY and SYGVKD. The CDR3 extends over 15 amino acids. CDR3 in DNA: TGTGCCATCAGTGAGAGGATGGGGGCCACCTACGAGCAGTACTTC. Translating it yields CAISERMGATYEQYF.

This clonotype was picked up a small number of times. The V call is TRBV4-1, the J call TRBJ2-2, with 9 nucleotides matching TRBD2. Trimming at V came to 8 bases and at J to 3 bases, leaving 10 bases not matched to a gene. Per germline, CDR1 MGHRA and CDR2 YSYEKL. The CDR3 totals 16 residues. Here the CDR3 DNA reads TGCGCCAGCCGAAGAATTGTAGCGGGAGACACCGGGGAGCTGTTTTTT. Translation: CASRRIVAGDTGELFF.

This clonotype has more than one count but fewer than ten. The chain links TRBV10-3 to TRBJ2-1; 9 nucleotides line up with TRBD1. Germline V CDR1 and CDR2: ENHRY, SYGVKD. The length of the CDR3 is 13 residues. The V gene end was trimmed by 5 bases and the J gene end by 8 bases; junction bases not matched to a gene: 4. CDR3 DNA: TGTGCCATCAGTCCGGGACAGGGTGATGAGCAGTTCTTC. Translation gives CAISPGQGDEQFF.

Many counts were recorded for this clonotype. V is TRBV12-3 or TRBV12-4 and J is TRBJ2-5; weak D call: TRBD1 (6 bases). The V end was cut by 4 bases, the J end by 5 bases, with 8 bases between. The length of the CDR3 is 12 residues. CDR3 loop: CASSSGVETQYF. The CDR3 DNA follows: TGTGCCAGCAGTTCAGGGGTGGAGACCCAGTACTTC.